The subject of this entry is one T cell receptor (beta chain). Sequencing was performed with immunoSEQ multiplex PCR; in TCRdb, only in-frame clones are kept and a portion is missing. Here the sample spans approximately 47,000 clones, 60% to 80% being singletons. This entry belongs to a study of cytotoxic CD8 clonotypes in ibrutinib-treated CLL. Turning to the study itself: It was after a median roughly 13 months of treatment, range 6 to 36, that response samples were taken.

Per the germline V gene, CDR1 is SGHAT and CDR2 is FQNNGV. The CDR3 spans 16 residues. Trimming at V came to 5 bases and at J to 7 bases, leaving 7 bases not matched to a gene. The TCR comes from a human donor with chronic lymphocytic leukemia. Material: PBMCs, obtained after 24 months of ibrutinib treatment. The genes are TRBV11-2 and TRBJ2-1; 14 nucleotides line up with TRBD2. CDR3 in amino acids: CASSTRLAGGPNEQFF. In DNA form, the CDR3 reads TGTGCCAGCAGCACAAGACTAGCGGGAGGGCCGAATGAGCAGTTCTTC.